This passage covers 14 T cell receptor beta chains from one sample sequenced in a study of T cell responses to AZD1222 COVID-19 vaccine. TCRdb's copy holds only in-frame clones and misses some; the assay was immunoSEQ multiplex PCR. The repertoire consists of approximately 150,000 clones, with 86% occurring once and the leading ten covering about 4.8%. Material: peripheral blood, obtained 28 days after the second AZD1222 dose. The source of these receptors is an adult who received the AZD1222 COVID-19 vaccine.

The CDR3 DNA is TGTGCCTGGAGTGTAGGAGTGGGGGCGCTGACCAAAAACATTCAGTACTTC. As protein: CAWSVGVGALTKNIQYF. The chain is built from TRBV30 and TRBJ2-4; a weak D match, TRBD1 (6 bases). Germline V gives CDR1 GTSNPN, CDR2 SVGIG (reference sequence). The CDR3 extends over 17 amino acids. The ends were cut back, 0 bases at V and 2 bases at J, with 17 bases in the middle.

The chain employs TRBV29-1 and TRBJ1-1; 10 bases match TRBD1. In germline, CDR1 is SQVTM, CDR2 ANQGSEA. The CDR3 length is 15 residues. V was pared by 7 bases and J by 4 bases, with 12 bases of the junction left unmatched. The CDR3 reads CSGSRTGGMTTEAFF. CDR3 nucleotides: TGCAGCGGTAGTAGGACAGGGGGAATGACCACTGAAGCTTTCTTT.

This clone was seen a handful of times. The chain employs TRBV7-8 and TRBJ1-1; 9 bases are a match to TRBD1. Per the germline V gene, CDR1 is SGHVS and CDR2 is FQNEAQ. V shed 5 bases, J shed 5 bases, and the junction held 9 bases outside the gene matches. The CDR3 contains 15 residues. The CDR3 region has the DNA TGTGCCAGCAGCCAATTACAGGGGGCTGGGACTGAAGCTTTCTTT. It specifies CASSQLQGAGTEAFF.

The CDR3 sequence is CASSPLPGANSPLHF. The DNA for the CDR3 is TGTGCCAGCAGCCCCCTGCCAGGGGCTAATTCACCCCTCCACTTT. This chain uses TRBV25-1 with TRBJ1-6, with D perhaps matching TRBD1 (6 bases). The CDR3 contains 15 residues. Germline CDR1 reads MGHDK; CDR2 reads SYGVNS. The germline V and J ends were trimmed by 6 bases and 6 bases, with 15 bases remaining between them.

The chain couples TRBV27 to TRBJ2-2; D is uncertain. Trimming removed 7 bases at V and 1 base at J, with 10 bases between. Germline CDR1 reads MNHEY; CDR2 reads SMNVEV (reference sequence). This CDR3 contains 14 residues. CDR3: CASTMWRNTGELFF. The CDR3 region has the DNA TGTGCCAGCACCATGTGGAGGAACACCGGGGAGCTGTTTTTT.

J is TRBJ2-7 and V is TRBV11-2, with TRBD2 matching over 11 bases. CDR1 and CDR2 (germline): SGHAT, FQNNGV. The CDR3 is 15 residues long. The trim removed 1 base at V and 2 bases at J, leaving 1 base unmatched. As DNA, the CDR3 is TGTGCCAGCAGCTTAGTAGCGGGAGGGACCTACGAGCAGTACTTC. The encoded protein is CASSLVAGGTYEQYF.

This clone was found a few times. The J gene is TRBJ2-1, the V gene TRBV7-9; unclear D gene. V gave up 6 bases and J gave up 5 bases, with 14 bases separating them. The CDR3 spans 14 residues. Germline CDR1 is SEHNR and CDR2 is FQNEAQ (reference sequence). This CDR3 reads CASSIFRSDNEQFF. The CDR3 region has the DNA TGTGCCAGCAGTATTTTTAGGTCGGACAATGAGCAGTTCTTC.

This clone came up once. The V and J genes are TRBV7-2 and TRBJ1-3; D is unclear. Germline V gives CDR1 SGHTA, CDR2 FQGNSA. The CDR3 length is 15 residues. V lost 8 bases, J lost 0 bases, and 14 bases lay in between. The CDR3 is CASSPEVLSGNTIYF. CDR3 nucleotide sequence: TGTGCCAGCTCGCCGGAAGTCCTCTCTGGAAACACCATATATTTT.

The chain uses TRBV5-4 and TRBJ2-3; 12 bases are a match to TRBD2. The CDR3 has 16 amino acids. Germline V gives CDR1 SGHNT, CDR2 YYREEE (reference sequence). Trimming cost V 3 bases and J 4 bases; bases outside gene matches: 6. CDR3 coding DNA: TGTGCCAGCAGCTCCCGACTAGCGGGAGAGTCAGATACGCAGTATTTT. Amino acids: CASSSRLAGESDTQYF.

CDR3 bases: TGTGCCTGTAAAGGAGGAAACACCATATATTTT. Translation: CACKGGNTIYF. The J gene is TRBJ1-3, the V gene TRBV30; D is ambiguous. V was pared by 6 bases and J by 4 bases, with 7 bases between. CDR3 length: 11 amino acids. CDR1 is GTSNPN and CDR2 is SVGIG in the germline V gene (reference sequence).

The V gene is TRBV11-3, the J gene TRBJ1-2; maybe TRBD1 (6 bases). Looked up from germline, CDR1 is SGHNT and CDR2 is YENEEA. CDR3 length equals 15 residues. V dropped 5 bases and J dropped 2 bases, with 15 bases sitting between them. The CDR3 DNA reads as TGTGCCAGCAGCAAAGGGGGACCGGGAAACTATGGCTACACCTTC. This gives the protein CASSKGGPGNYGYTF.

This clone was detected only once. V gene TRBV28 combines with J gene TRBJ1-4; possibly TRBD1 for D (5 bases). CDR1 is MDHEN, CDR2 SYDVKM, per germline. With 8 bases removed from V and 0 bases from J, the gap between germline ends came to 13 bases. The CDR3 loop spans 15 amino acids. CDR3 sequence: CASVDSTPTNEKLFF. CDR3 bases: TGTGCCAGCGTTGACAGCACCCCAACTAATGAAAAACTGTTTTTT. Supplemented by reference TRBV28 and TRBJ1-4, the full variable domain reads DVKVTQSSRYLVKRTGEKVFLECVQDMDHENMFWYRQDPGLGLRLIYFSYDVKMKEKGDIPEGYSVSREKKERFSLILESASTNQTSMYLCASVDSTPTNEKLFFGSGTQLSVL.

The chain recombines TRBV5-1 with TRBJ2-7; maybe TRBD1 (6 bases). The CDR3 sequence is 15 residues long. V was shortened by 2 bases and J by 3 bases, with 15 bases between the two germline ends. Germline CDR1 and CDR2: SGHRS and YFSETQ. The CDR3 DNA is TGCGCCAGCAGCTTAAATACCGACAGGTACTACGAGCAGTACTTC. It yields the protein CASSLNTDRYYEQYF. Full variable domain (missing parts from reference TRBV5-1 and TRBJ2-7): KAGVTQTPRYLIKTRGQQVTLSCSPISGHRSVSWYQQTPGQGLQFLFEYFSETQRNKGNFPGRFSGRQFSNSRSEMNVSTLELGDSALYLCASSLNTDRYYEQYFGPGTRLTVT.

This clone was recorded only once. CDR3: CASNLQGNTEAFF. In nucleotides, the CDR3 is TGTGCCAGCAACCTACAGGGTAACACTGAAGCTTTCTTT. The chain carries TRBV6-6 and TRBJ1-1; tentative D call: TRBD1 (6 bases). V lost 7 bases and J lost 2, with 11 bases in between. CDR1 is MNHNY and CDR2 is SVGAGI in the germline V gene (reference sequence). The CDR3 sequence is 13 residues long.